This T cell receptor beta chain was found in a study of T cell responses to AZD1222 COVID-19 vaccine. Study results and limitations: It should be noted that donors were predominantly white British and more often female, and clonal diversity was possibly underestimated.

As concerns this clone: Antigen unknown.

V was shortened by 5 bases and J by 9 bases, with 11 bases between the two germline ends. The length of the CDR3 is 12 residues. Germline lookup yields CDR1 MNHEY and CDR2 SMNVEV (reference sequence). Sequencing was performed with immunoSEQ multiplex PCR; in TCRdb, only in-frame clones are kept and a portion is missing. Seen here are roughly 150,000 clones, around 88% observed once, and the top ten hold 2% to 2.5%. This TCR was sampled from an adult in good health. The genes are TRBV27 and TRBJ2-1, with D possibly TRBD1 on 6 matching bases. The sample was peripheral blood, taken on day 0 of AZD1222 vaccination. CDR3 region: CASSLQGSEQFF. In nucleotides, the CDR3 is TGTGCCAGCAGTCTACAGGGCAGTGAGCAGTTCTTC.